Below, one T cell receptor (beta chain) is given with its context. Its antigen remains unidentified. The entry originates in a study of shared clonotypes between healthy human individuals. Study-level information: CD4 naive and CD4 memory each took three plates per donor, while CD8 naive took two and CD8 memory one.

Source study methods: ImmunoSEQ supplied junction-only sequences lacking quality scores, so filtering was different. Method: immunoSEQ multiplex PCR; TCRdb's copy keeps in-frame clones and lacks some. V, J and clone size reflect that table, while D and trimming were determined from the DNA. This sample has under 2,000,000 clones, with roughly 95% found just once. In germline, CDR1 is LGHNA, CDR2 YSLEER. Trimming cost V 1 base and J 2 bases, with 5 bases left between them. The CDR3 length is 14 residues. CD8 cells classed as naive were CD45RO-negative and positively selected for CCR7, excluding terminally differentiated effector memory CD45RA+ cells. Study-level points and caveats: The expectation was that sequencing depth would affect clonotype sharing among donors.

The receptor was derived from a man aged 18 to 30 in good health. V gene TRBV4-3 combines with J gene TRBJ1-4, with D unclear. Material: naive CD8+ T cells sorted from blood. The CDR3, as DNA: TGCGCCAGCAGCCAAGGGCGCACTAATGAAAAACTGTTTTTT. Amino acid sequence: CASSQGRTNEKLFF.